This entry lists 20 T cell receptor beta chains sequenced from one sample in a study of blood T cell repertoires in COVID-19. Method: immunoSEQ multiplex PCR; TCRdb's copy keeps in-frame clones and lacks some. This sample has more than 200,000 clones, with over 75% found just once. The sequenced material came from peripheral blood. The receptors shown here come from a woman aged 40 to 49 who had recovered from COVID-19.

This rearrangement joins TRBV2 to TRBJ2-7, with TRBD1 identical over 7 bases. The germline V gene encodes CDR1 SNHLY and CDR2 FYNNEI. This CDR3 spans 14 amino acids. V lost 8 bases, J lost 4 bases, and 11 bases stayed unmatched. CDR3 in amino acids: CASGRQGPFYEQYF. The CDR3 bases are TGTGCCAGCGGCAGACAGGGCCCTTTTTACGAGCAGTACTTC.

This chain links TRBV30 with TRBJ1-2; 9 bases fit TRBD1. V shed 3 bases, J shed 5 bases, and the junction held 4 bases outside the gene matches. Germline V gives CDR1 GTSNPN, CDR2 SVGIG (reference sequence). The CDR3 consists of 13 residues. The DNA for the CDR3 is TGTGCCTGGAGGTTAGGACAGGGGTATGGCTACACCTTC. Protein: CAWRLGQGYGYTF.

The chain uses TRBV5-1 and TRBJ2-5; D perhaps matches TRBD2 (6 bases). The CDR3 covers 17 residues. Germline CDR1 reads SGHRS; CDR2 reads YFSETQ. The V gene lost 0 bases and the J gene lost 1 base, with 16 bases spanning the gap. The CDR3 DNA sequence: TGCGCCAGCAGCTTGGGCTCCTGGGGAGGTGCCCAAGAGACCCAGTACTTC. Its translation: CASSLGSWGGAQETQYF.

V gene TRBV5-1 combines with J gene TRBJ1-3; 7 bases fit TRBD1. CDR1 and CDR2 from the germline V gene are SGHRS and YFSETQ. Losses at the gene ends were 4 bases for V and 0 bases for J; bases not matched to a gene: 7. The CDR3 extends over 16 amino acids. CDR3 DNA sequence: TGCGCCAGCAGCGGGGGGACAGCGCTCTCTGGAAACACCATATATTTT. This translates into CASSGGTALSGNTIYF.

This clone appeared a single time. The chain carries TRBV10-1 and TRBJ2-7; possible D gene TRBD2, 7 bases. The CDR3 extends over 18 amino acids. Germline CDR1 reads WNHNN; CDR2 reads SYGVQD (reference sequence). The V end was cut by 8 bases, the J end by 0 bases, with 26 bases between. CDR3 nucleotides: TGCGCCAGCGGATGGACAGCCGGCGCGGGGGCACTCTCCTACGAGCAGTACTTC. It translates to CASGWTAGAGALSYEQYF.

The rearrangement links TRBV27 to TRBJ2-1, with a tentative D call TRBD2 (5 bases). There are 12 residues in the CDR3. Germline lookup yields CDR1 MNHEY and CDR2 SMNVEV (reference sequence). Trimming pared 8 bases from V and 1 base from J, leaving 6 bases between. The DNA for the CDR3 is TGTGCCAGCGCGGGTTCCTACAATGAGCAGTTCTTC. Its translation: CASAGSYNEQFF.

The CDR3 bases are TGTGCCAGTACCTGGGACAGGGGGAGGACTGAAGCTTTCTTT. Translating gives CASTWDRGRTEAFF. V usage is TRBV19 and J usage is TRBJ1-1; 11 bases are a match to TRBD1. Germline CDR1 reads LNHDA; CDR2 reads SQIVND (reference sequence). After removal of 7 bases from V and 5 bases from J, the junction contained 6 bases not matched to a gene. This CDR3 region has 14 residues.

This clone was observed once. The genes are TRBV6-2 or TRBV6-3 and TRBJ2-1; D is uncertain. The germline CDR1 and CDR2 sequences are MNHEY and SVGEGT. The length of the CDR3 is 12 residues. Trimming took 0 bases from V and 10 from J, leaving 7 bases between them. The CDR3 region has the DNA TGTGCCAGCAGTTACTCAGCGATGGAGCAGTTCTTC. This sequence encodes CASSYSAMEQFF.

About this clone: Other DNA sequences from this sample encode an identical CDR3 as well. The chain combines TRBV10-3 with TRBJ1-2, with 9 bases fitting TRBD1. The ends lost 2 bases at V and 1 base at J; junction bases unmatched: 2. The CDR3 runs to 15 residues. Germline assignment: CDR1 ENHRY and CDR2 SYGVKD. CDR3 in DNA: TGTGCCATCAGTGAGGCGGACAGGGGTAACTATGGCTACACCTTC. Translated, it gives CAISEADRGNYGYTF.

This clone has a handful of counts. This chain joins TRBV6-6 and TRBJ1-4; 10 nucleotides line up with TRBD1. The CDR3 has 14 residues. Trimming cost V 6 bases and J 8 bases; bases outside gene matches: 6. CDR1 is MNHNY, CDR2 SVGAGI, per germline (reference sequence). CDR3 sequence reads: CASRRQGAGEKLFF. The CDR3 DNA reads TGTGCCAGCAGAAGACAGGGGGCTGGGGAAAAACTGTTTTTT.

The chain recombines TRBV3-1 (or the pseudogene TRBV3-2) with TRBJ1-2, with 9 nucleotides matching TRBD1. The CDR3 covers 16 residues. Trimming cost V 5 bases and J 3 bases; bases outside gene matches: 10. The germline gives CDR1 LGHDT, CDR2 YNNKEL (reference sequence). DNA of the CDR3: TGTGCCAGCAGCACGCACGGGACAGGGACTCACTATGGCTACACCTTC. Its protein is CASSTHGTGTHYGYTF.

CDR3 protein: CSASDRTYGYTF. DNA for the CDR3: TGCAGTGCTAGTGACAGAACCTATGGCTACACCTTC. V usage is TRBV20-1 and J usage is TRBJ1-2, with D possibly being TRBD1 (5 bases). There are 12 residues in the CDR3. Trimming left V 3 bases short and J 4 bases short, with 9 bases between. Germline CDR1 DFQATT, CDR2 SNEGSKA (reference sequence).

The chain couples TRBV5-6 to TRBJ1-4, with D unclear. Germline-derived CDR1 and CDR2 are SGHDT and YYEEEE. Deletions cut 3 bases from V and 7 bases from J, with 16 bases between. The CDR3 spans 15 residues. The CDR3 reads CASSYMSAPGEKLFF. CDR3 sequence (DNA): TGTGCCAGCAGCTACATGAGCGCCCCTGGTGAAAAACTGTTTTTT.

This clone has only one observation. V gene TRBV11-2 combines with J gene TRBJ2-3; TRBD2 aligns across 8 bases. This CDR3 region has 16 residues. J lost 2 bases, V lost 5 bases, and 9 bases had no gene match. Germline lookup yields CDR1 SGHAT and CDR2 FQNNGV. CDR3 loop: CASSLRGAGDTDTQYF. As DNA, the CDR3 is TGTGCCAGCAGCCTCAGGGGAGCGGGGGACACAGATACGCAGTATTTT.

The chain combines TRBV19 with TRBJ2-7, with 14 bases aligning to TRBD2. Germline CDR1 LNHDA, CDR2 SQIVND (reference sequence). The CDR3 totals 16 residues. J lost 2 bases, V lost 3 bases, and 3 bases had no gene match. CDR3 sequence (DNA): TGTGCCAGTAGTATCCAGACTAGCGGGAGGGCCTACGAGCAGTACTTC. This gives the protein CASSIQTSGRAYEQYF.

Here the CDR3 DNA reads TGTGCCAGTAGTACCCGACTAGACTCCTACGAGCAGTACTTC. Translation gives CASSTRLDSYEQYF. The chain uses TRBV19 and TRBJ2-7; D is possibly TRBD2 (6 bases). Germline CDR1 is LNHDA and CDR2 is SQIVND (reference sequence). V was pared by 4 bases and J by 0 bases, with 10 bases between. The CDR3 runs 14 residues.

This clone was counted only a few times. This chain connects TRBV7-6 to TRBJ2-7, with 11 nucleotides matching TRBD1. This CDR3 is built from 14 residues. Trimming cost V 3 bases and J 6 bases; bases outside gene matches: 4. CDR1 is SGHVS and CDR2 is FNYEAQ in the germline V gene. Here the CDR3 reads CASSFWTGGGEQYF. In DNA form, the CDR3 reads TGTGCCAGCAGCTTTTGGACAGGGGGCGGCGAGCAGTACTTC.

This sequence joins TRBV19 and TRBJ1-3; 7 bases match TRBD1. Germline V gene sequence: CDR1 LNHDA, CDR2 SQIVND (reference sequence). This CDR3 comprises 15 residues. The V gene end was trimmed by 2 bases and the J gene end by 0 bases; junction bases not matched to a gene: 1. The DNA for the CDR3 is TGTGCCAGTAGTATACACAGGGGCTCTGGAAACACCATATATTTT. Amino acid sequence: CASSIHRGSGNTIYF. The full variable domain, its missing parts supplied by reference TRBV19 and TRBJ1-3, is DGGITQSPKYLFRKEGQNVTLSCEQNLNHDAMYWYRQDPGQGLRLIYYSQIVNDFQKGDIAEGYSVSREKKESFPLTVTSAQKNPTAFYLCASSIHRGSGNTIYFGEGSWLTVV.

The CDR3 DNA reads TGCGCCAGCAGCTTCGCCTGGGGGGGCGGAGATACGCAGTATTTT. Protein sequence: CASSFAWGGGDTQYF. The chain uses TRBV5-1 and TRBJ2-3, with D possibly being TRBD2 (7 bases). Germline assignment: CDR1 SGHRS and CDR2 YFSETQ. The V end was cut by 2 bases, the J end by 5 bases, with 15 bases between. The CDR3 is 15 residues long.

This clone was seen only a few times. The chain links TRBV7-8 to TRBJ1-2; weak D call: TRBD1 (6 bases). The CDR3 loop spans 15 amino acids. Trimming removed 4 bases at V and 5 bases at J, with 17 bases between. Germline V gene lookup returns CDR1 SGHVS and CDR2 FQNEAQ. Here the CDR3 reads CASSYNRDDLYGYTF. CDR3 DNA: TGTGCCAGCAGCTATAACAGGGACGACTTATATGGCTACACCTTC. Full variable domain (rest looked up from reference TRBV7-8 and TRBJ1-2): GAGVSQSPRYKVAKRGQDVALRCDPISGHVSLFWYQQALGQGPEFLTYFQNEAQLDKSGLPSDRFFAERPEGSVSTLKIQRTQQEDSAVYLCASSYNRDDLYGYTFGSGTRLTVV.